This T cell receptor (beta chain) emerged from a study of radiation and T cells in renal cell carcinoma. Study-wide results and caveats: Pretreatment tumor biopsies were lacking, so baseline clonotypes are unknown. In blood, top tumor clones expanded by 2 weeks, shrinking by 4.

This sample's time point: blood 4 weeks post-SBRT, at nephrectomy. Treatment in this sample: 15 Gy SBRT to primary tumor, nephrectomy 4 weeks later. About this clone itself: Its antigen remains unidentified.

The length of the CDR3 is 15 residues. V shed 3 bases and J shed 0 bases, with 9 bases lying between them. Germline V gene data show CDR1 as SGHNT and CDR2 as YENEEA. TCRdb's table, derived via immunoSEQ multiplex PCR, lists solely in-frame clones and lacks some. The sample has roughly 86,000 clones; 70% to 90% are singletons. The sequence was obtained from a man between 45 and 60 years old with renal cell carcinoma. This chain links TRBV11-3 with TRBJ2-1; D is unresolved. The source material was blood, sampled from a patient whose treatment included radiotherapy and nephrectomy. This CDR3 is CASSLDGYSYNEQFF. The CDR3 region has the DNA TGTGCCAGCAGCTTGGACGGGTACTCCTACAATGAGCAGTTCTTC. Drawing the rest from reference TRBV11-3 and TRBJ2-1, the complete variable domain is EAGVVQSPRYKIIEKKQPVAFWCNPISGHNTLYWYLQNLGQGPELLIRYENEEAVDDSQLPKDRFSAERLKGVDSTLKIQPAELGDSAVYLCASSLDGYSYNEQFFGPGTRLTVL.